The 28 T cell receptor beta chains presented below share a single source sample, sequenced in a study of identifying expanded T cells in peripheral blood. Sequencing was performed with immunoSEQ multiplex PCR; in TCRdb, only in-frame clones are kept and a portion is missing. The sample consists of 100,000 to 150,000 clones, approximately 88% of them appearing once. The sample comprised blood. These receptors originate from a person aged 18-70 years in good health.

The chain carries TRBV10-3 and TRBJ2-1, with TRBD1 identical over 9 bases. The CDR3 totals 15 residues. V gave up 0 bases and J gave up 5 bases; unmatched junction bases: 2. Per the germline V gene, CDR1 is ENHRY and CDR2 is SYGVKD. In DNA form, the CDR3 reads TGTGCCATCAGTGAGTCTTGGGACAGGGACAATGAGCAGTTCTTC. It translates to CAISESWDRDNEQFF.

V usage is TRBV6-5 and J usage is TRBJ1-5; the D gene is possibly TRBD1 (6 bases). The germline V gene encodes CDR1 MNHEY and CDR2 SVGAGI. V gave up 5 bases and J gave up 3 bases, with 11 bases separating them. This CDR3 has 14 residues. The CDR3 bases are TGTGCCAGCAGTGCACGGGGGCTCAATCAGCCCCAGCATTTT. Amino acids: CASSARGLNQPQHF.

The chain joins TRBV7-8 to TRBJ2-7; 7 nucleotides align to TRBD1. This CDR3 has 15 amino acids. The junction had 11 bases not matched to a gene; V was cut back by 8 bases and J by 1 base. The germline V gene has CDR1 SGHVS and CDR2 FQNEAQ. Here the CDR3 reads CASSVDRALSYEQYF. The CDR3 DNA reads TGTGCCAGCTCGGTAGACAGGGCCCTTTCCTACGAGCAGTACTTC.

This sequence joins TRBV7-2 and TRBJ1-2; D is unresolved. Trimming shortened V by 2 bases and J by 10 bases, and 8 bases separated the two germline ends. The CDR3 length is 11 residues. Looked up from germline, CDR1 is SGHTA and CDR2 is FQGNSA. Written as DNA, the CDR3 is TGTGCCAGCAGCTTAAACGGGTTCTACACCTTC. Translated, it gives CASSLNGFYTF.

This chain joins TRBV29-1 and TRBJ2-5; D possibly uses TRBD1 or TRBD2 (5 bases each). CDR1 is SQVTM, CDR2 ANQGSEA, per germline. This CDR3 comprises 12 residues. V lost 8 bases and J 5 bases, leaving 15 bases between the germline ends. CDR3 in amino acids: CSWGTAAETQYF. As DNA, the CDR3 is TGCAGCTGGGGGACGGCGGCGGAGACCCAGTACTTC.

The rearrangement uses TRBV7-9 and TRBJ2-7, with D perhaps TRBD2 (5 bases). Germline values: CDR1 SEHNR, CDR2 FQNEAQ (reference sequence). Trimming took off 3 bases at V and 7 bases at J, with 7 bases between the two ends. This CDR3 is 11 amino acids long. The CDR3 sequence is CASSFPGEQYF. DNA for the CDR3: TGTGCCAGCAGCTTTCCGGGGGAGCAGTACTTC.

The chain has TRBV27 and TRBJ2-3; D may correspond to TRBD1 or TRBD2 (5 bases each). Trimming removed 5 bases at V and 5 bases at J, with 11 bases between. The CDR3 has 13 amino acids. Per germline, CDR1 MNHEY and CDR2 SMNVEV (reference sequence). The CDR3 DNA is TGTGCCAGCAGTAGGGACCGGCAAGATACGCAGTATTTT. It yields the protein CASSRDRQDTQYF.

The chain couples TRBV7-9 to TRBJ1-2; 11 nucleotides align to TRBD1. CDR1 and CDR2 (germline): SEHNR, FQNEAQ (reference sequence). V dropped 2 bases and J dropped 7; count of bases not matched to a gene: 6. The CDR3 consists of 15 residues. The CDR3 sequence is CASSLYGQGASGYTF. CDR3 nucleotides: TGTGCCAGCAGCTTATACGGACAGGGGGCATCTGGCTACACCTTC.

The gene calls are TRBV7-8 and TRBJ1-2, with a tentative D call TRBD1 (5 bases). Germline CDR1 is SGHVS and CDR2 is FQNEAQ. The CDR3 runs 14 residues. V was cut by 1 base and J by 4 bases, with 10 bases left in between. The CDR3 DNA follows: TGTGCCAGCAGCTTAGAGGGCAGGGCCTATGGCTACACCTTC. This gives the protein CASSLEGRAYGYTF.

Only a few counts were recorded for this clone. CDR3 region: CATGTDNYGYTF. CDR3 nucleotides: TGTGCCACCGGGACAGACAACTATGGCTACACCTTC. This chain joins TRBV7-9 and TRBJ1-2, with 7 bases aligning to TRBD1. Losses at the gene ends were 10 bases for V and 2 bases for J; bases not matched to a gene: 4. Germline V gene lookup returns CDR1 SEHNR and CDR2 FQNEAQ (reference sequence). The CDR3 length is 12 residues.

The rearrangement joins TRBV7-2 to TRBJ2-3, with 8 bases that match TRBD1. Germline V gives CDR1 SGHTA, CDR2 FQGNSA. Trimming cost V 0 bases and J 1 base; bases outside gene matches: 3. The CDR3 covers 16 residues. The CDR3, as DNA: TGTGCCAGCAGCTTAGCCGGGACAGGACGCACAGATACGCAGTATTTT. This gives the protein CASSLAGTGRTDTQYF.

In DNA form, the CDR3 reads TGTGCCAGCAGTTACGGTCGTCAACTTACCGGGGAGCTGTTTTTT. It codes for CASSYGRQLTGELFF. The V gene is TRBV6-5, the J gene TRBJ2-2; D not resolved. This CDR3 has 15 residues. Trimming took off 2 bases at V and 5 bases at J, with 12 bases between the two ends. Germline loops: CDR1 MNHEY, CDR2 SVGAGI.

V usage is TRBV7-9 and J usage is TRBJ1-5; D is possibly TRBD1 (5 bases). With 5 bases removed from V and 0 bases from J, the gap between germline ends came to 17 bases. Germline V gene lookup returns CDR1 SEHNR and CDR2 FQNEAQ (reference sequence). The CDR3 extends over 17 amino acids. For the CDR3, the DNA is TGTGCCAGCAGCCGATCCCGGGGGGGTTATAGCAATCAGCCCCAGCATTTT. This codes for CASSRSRGGYSNQPQHF.

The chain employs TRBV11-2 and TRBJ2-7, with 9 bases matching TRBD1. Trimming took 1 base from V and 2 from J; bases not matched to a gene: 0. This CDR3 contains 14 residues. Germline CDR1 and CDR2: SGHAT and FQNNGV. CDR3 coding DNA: TGTGCCAGCAGCTTAGGACAGGGGGCCTACGAGCAGTACTTC. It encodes CASSLGQGAYEQYF.

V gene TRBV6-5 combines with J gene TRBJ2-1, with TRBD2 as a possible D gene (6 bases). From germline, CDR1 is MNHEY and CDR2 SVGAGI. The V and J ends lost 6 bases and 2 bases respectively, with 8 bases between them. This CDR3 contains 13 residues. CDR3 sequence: CASRWGAYNEQFF. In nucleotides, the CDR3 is TGTGCCAGCAGGTGGGGGGCCTACAATGAGCAGTTCTTC.

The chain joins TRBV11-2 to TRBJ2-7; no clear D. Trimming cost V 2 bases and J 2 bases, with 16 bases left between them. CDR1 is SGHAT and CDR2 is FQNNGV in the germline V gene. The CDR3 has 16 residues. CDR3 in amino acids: CASSLSSSKGTYEQYF. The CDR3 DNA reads TGTGCCAGCAGCTTATCCTCATCTAAAGGGACCTACGAGCAGTACTTC.

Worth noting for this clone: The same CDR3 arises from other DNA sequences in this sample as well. The chain's CDR3 is CAISERGARDEQYF. As DNA, the CDR3 is TGTGCCATCAGTGAGAGGGGGGCGCGCGACGAGCAGTACTTC. This chain links TRBV10-3 with TRBJ2-7; the D call may be TRBD1 or TRBD2 (6 bases each). The CDR3 length is 14 residues. V gave up 2 bases and J gave up 5 bases, with 13 bases separating them. Germline V gene data show CDR1 as ENHRY and CDR2 as SYGVKD.

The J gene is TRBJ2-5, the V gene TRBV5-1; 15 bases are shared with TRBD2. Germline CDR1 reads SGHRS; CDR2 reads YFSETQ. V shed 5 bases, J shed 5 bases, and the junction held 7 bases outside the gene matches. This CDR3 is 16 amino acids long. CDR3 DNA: TGCGCCAGCAGTCAGGGACTAGCGGGGGGTGTGGAGACCCAGTACTTC. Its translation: CASSQGLAGGVETQYF.

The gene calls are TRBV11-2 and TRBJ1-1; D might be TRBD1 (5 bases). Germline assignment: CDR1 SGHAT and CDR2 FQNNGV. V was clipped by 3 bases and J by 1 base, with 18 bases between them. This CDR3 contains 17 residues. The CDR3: CASSLAGLGLWNTEAFF. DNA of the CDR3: TGTGCCAGCAGCTTGGCGGGGCTCGGGCTTTGGAACACTGAAGCTTTCTTT. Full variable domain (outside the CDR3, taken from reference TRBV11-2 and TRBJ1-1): EAGVAQSPRYKIIEKRQSVAFWCNPISGHATLYWYQQILGQGPKLLIQFQNNGVVDDSQLPKDRFSAERLKGVDSTLKIQPAKLEDSAVYLCASSLAGLGLWNTEAFFGQGTRLTVV.

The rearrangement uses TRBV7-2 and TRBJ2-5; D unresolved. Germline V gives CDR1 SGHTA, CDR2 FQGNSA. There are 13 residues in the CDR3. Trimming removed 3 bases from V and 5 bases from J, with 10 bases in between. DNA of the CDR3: TGTGCCAGCAGCTTTCAGATGCGGGAGACCCAGTACTTC. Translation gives CASSFQMRETQYF.

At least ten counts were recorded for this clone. CDR3 sequence: CASSFTEYTEAFF. The DNA for the CDR3 is TGCGCCAGCAGCTTCACAGAATACACTGAAGCTTTCTTT. The chain uses TRBV5-1 and TRBJ1-1; D uncertain. V dropped 2 bases and J dropped 3 bases, with 8 bases sitting between them. This CDR3 is 13 amino acids long. Germline values: CDR1 SGHRS, CDR2 YFSETQ.

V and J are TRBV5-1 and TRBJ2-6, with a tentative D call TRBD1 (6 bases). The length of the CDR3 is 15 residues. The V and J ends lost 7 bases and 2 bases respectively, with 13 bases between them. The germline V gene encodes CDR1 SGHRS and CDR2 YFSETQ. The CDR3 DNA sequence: TGCGCCAGCTATACAGGGTCCGCTGGGGCCAACGTCCTGACTTTC. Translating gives CASYTGSAGANVLTF.

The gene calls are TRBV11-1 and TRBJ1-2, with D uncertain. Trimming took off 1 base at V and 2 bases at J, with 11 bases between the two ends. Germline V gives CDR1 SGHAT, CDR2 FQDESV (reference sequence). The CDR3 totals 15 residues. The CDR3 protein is CASSLGFAQNYGYTF. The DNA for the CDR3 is TGTGCCAGCAGCTTAGGGTTCGCACAGAACTATGGCTACACCTTC.

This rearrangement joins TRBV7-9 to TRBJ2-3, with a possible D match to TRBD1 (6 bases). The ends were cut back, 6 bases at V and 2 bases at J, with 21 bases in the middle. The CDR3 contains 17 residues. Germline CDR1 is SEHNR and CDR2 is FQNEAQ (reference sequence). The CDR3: CASSPPGRGGYTDTQYF. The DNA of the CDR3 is TGTGCCAGCAGTCCCCCGGGCAGGGGTGGTTACACAGATACGCAGTATTTT.

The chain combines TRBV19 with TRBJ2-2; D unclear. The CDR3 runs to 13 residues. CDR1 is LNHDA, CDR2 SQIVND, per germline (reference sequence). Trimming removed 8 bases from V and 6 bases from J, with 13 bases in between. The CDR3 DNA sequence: TGTGCCAGTCAGCAGTATGCCCCCGGGGAGCTGTTTTTT. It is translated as CASQQYAPGELFF.

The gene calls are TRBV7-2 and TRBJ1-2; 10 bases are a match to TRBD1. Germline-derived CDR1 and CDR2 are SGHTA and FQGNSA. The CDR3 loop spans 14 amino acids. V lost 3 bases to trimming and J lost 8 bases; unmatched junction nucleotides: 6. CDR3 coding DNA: TGTGCCAGCAGCTTTGACAGGGGGCCGATCGGCTACACCTTC. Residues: CASSFDRGPIGYTF.

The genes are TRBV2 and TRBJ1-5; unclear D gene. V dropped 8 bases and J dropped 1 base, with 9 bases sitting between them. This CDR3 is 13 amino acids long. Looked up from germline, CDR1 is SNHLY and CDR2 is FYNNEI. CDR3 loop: CASGPPSNQPQHF. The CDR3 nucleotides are TGTGCCAGCGGACCTCCCAGCAATCAGCCCCAGCATTTT.

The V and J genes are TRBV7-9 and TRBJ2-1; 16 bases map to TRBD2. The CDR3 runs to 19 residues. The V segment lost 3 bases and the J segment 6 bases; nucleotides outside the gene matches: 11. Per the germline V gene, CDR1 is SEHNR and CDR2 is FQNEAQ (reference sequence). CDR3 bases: TGTGCCAGCAGCTTCGTACCGGGACTAGCGGGGGGGCTATTCAATGAGCAGTTCTTC. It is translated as CASSFVPGLAGGLFNEQFF.